A single sample gave rise to the 15 T cell receptor beta chains below, sequenced in a study of Ad26.COV2.S vaccination and SARS-CoV-2 variants. The treatment is: about 20 received Ad26.COV2.S at low or high dose, single or two shots; roughly five received placebo; per-sample allocation not given. Vaccine and placebo recipients were sampled on day 63 after the first injection. Clones were sequenced by immunoSEQ multiplex PCR, and TCRdb holds only the in-frame ones, with some missing. This sample has about half a million clones; around 89% occur once, and the top ten carry around 1.8%. Here the sequenced sample was peripheral blood, taken in a trial of Ad26.COV2.S vaccine versus placebo. The receptors come from a person aged 18 to 59 who received the Ad26.COV2.S COVID-19 vaccine or a placebo.

This chain links TRBV6-6 with TRBJ2-2; 7 bases agree with TRBD2. Per the germline V gene, CDR1 is MNHNY and CDR2 is SVGAGI (reference sequence). Trimming took 7 bases from V and 4 from J; bases not matched to a gene: 12. CDR3 length equals 16 residues. This CDR3 is CASTQTRGEGTGELFF. The DNA of the CDR3 is TGTGCCAGCACCCAGACACGGGGGGAAGGCACCGGGGAGCTGTTTTTT.

The CDR3 DNA reads as TGTGCCAGTACCACCTCGTCGGGCCAGTTCATGAACACTGAAGCTTTCTTT. This sequence encodes CASTTSSGQFMNTEAFF. The chain is built from TRBV19 and TRBJ1-1; the D is unclear. Trimming cost V 7 bases and J 0 bases, with 21 bases left between them. Germline V gene sequence: CDR1 LNHDA, CDR2 SQIVND (reference sequence). This CDR3 comprises 17 residues.

The table lists this clone with a count of one. The chain employs TRBV28 and TRBJ1-5; D may be TRBD1 (5 bases). The V end lost 2 bases, the J end lost 7 bases, and 9 bases lay between the germline ends. CDR1 and CDR2 from the germline V gene are MDHEN and SYDVKM. This CDR3 has 13 amino acids. The CDR3 DNA reads TGTGCCAGCAGTTTAGGGGCAGGACAGCCCCAGCATTTT. The encoded protein is CASSLGAGQPQHF. Together with reference TRBV28 and TRBJ1-5, the CDR3 gives the full variable domain: DVKVTQSSRYLVKRTGEKVFLECVQDMDHENMFWYRQDPGLGLRLIYFSYDVKMKEKGDIPEGYSVSREKKERFSLILESASTNQTSMYLCASSLGAGQPQHFGDGTRLSIL.

The rearrangement joins TRBV28 to TRBJ2-7; D call uncertain. CDR1 MDHEN and CDR2 SYDVKM come from the germline V gene. This CDR3 spans 13 amino acids. The V gene lost 3 bases and the J gene lost 3 bases, with 9 bases spanning the gap. CDR3 loop: CASSLKGRYEQYF. In nucleotides, the CDR3 is TGTGCCAGCAGTTTGAAGGGCCGCTACGAGCAGTACTTC.

CDR3 DNA sequence: TGTGCCAGCTCACCTCTAGCGGGAAGCGGCTACAATGAGCAGTTCTTC. Its translation: CASSPLAGSGYNEQFF. The V gene is TRBV18, the J gene TRBJ2-1, with 9 bases fitting TRBD2. Looked up from germline, CDR1 is KGHSH and CDR2 is LQKENI. The ends lost 3 bases at V and 3 bases at J; junction bases unmatched: 6. This CDR3 spans 16 amino acids.

The CDR3 spells CATSREGLRGTDTQYF. DNA for the CDR3: TGTGCCACCAGCAGAGAGGGGTTAAGAGGTACAGATACGCAGTATTTT. The chain carries TRBV15 and TRBJ2-3; D not resolved. Germline V gene sequence: CDR1 LNHNV, CDR2 YYDKDF (reference sequence). Trimming removed 0 bases at V and 3 bases at J, with 13 bases between. The CDR3 covers 16 residues.

V usage is TRBV4-1 and J usage is TRBJ2-7; weak D call: TRBD1 (6 bases). V was clipped by 0 bases and J by 2 bases, with 17 bases between them. Germline V gene sequence: CDR1 MGHRA, CDR2 YSYEKL. The CDR3 has 17 residues. CDR3 region: CASSQESHRVSTYEQYF. The CDR3 DNA is TGCGCCAGCAGCCAAGAGAGTCACAGGGTGTCAACCTACGAGCAGTACTTC.

The rearrangement joins TRBV5-1 to TRBJ2-1; 9 nucleotides align to TRBD1. Germline V gene sequence: CDR1 SGHRS, CDR2 YFSETQ. The CDR3 is 14 amino acids. V lost 8 bases and J lost 6; bases outside the gene matches: 9. In DNA form, the CDR3 reads TGCGCCAGTACCGGGACAGGGAAACCCAATGAGCAGTTCTTC. Its translation: CASTGTGKPNEQFF.

The J gene is TRBJ1-2, the V gene TRBV2; a weak D match, TRBD1 (6 bases). Trimming removed 5 bases from V and 4 bases from J, with 11 bases in between. Germline CDR1 reads SNHLY; CDR2 reads FYNNEI. This CDR3 contains 13 residues. Here the CDR3 reads CASSSGVGYGYTF. DNA of the CDR3: TGTGCCAGCAGTTCAGGGGTTGGCTATGGCTACACCTTC.

In the case of this clone: The same CDR3 is also encoded by other DNA sequences in this sample. The rearrangement joins TRBV12-3 or TRBV12-4 to TRBJ2-7, with D unresolved. V lost 1 base, J lost 4 bases, and 5 bases lay in between. This CDR3 region has 12 residues. The CDR3 DNA sequence: TGTGCCAGCAGTTTAGGCAATTACGAGCAGTACTTC. It is translated as CASSLGNYEQYF.

The chain uses TRBV2 and TRBJ1-2; D may be TRBD1 (6 bases). CDR3 length: 13 residues. Trimming shortened V by 6 bases and J by 2 bases, and 10 bases separated the two germline ends. CDR1 and CDR2 from the germline V gene are SNHLY and FYNNEI. CDR3 bases: TGTGCCAGCAGGGCACAGGGAAACTATGGCTACACCTTC. It translates to CASRAQGNYGYTF.

This chain uses TRBV5-1 with TRBJ1-2; TRBD1 is a possible D gene (6 bases). The V and J ends lost 6 bases and 6 bases respectively, with 18 bases between them. The CDR3 covers 14 residues. CDR1 and CDR2 (germline): SGHRS, YFSETQ. The DNA for the CDR3 is TGCGCCAGCACACAGGGCTCCCTGAATAATGGCTACACCTTC. Protein sequence: CASTQGSLNNGYTF.

V usage is TRBV7-8 and J usage is TRBJ2-5; possible D gene TRBD1, 7 bases. Deletions cut 3 bases from V and 5 bases from J, with 16 bases between. The CDR3 covers 15 residues. Germline CDR1 SGHVS, CDR2 FQNEAQ. The CDR3 sequence is CASSFKEGARETQYF. The CDR3 DNA is TGTGCCAGCAGCTTTAAGGAGGGGGCCCGGGAGACCCAGTACTTC.

The rearrangement uses TRBV13 and TRBJ1-4, with 7 bases aligning to TRBD1. V dropped 3 bases and J dropped 10; count of bases not matched to a gene: 2. The CDR3 extends over 12 amino acids. CDR1 is PRHDT and CDR2 is FYEKMQ in the germline V gene (reference sequence). The CDR3 bases are TGTGCCAGCAGCTTCTACAGGGGAAAACTGTTTTTT. Its protein is CASSFYRGKLFF.

This clone was counted between two and nine times. The chain has TRBV6-4 and TRBJ1-6; a weak D match, TRBD1 (6 bases). V lost 2 bases and J lost 10, with 9 bases in between. The CDR3 spans 13 residues. Germline-derived CDR1 and CDR2 are MRHNA and SNTAGT. CDR3 DNA sequence: TGTGCCAGCAGTGACCAACAGGGATCACCCCTCCACTTT. Its protein product is CASSDQQGSPLHF.